This T cell receptor beta chain is from a study of T cells after yellow fever vaccination. General study findings and limits: Clones from primary vaccination mostly reappeared after the booster (less than 98% CD4, around 90% CD8). Peaking on day 5 versus 15, the secondary response was faster but weaker. In FACS-sorted repertoires, abundant clonotypes from the bulk population could appear as contaminants.

In its sample, this clonotype was seen many times. The target antigen is unknown. Template switching by 5'RACE produced TCR cDNA, adding a universal primer site and UMIs. TCRdb processed the 5' RACE reads anew with MiXCR; each CDR3 protein has one entry. The sample comprises some 110,000 distinct CDR3 sequences, roughly 8.9% of which are singletons, and 25% rests with the top ten. CDR1 and CDR2 from the germline V gene are MNHEY and SMNVEV (reference sequence). The CDR3 is 12 amino acids. V lost 8 bases, J lost 5 bases, and 12 bases lay in between. Specimen: CD8+ T cells sorted from PBMCs, collected 45 days after the yellow fever booster vaccination. The TCR comes from a man between 25 and 39 years old who received the YFV17D yellow fever vaccine. This chain links TRBV27 with TRBJ1-1; D is unresolved. Written as DNA, the CDR3 is TGTGCCAGCTTTCGGGGAGGGACTGAAGCTTTCTTT. Residues: CASFRGGTEAFF.